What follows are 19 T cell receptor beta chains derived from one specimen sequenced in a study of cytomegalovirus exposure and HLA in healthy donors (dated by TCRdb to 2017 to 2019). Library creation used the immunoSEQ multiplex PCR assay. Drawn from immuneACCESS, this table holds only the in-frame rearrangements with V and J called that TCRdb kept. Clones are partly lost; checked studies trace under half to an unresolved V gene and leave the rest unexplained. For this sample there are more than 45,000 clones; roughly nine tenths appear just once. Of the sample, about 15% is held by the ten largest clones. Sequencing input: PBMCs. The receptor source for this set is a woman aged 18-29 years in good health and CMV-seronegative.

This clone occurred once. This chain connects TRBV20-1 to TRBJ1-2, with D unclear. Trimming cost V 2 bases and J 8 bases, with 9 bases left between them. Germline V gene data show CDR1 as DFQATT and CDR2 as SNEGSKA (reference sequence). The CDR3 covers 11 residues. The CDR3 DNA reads TGCAGTGCTAGATTTGTCTCCGGCTACACCTTC. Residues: CSARFVSGYTF.

The CDR3 coding sequence is TGTGCCAGTAATCCGGGACAGGGATTTACTGAAGCTTTCTTT. Its translation is CASNPGQGFTEAFF. The genes are TRBV19 and TRBJ1-1; 9 nucleotides align to TRBD1. This CDR3 spans 14 amino acids. Per the germline V gene, CDR1 is LNHDA and CDR2 is SQIVND (reference sequence). Trimming at V came to 7 bases and at J to 5 bases, leaving 8 bases not matched to a gene.

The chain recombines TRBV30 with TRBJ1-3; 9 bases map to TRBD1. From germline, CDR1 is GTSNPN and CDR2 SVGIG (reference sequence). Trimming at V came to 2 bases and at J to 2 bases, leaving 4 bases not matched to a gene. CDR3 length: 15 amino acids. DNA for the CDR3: TGTGCCTGGAGTCGGACAGGGGCGACTGGAAACACCATATATTTT. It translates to CAWSRTGATGNTIYF. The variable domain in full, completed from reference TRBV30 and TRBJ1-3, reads SQTIHQWPATLVQPVGSPLSLECTVEGTSNPNLYWYRQAAGRGLQLLFYSVGIGQISSEVPQNLSASRPQDRQFILSSKKLLLSDSGFYLCAWSRTGATGNTIYFGEGSWLTVV.

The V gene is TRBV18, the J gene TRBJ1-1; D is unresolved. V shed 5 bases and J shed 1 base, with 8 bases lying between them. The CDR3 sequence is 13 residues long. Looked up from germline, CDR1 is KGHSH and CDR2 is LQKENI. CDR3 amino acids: CASSGTENTEAFF. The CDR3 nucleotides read TGTGCCAGCTCAGGCACAGAGAACACTGAAGCTTTCTTT. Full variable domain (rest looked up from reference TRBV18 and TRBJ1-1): NAGVMQNPRHLVRRRGQEARLRCSPMKGHSHVYWYRQLPEEGLKFMVYLQKENIIDESGMPKERFSAEFPKEGPSILRIQQVVRGDSAAYFCASSGTENTEAFFGQGTRLTVV.

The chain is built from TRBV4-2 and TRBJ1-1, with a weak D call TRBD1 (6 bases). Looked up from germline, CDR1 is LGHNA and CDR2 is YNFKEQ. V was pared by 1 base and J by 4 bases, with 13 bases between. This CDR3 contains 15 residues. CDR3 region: CASSQALVGATEAFF. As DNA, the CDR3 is TGTGCCAGCAGCCAAGCCCTTGTGGGGGCCACTGAAGCTTTCTTT.

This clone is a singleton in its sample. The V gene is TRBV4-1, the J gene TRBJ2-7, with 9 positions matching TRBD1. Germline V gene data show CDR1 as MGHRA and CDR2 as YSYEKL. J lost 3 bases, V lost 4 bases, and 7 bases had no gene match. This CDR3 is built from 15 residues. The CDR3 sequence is CASSPDRGMNYEQYF. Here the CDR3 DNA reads TGCGCCAGCAGCCCCGACAGGGGGATGAACTACGAGCAGTACTTC.

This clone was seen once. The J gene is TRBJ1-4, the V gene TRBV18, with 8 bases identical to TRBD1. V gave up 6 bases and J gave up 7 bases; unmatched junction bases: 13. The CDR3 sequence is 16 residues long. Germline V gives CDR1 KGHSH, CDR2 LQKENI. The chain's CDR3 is CASSPGQGLLGEKLFF. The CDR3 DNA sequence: TGTGCCAGCTCTCCAGGACAGGGACTCTTAGGTGAAAAACTGTTTTTT.

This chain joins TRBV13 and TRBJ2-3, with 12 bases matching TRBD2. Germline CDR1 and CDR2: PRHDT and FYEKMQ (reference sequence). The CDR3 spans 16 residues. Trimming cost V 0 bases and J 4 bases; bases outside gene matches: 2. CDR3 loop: CASSLGLAGGPDTQYF. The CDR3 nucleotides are TGTGCCAGCAGCTTAGGCCTAGCGGGAGGGCCAGATACGCAGTATTTT.

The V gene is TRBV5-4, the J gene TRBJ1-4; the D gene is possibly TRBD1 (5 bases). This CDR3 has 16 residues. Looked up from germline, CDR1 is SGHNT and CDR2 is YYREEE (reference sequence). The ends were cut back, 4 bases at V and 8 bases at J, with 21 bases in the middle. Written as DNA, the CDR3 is TGTGCCAGCAGCAACTGGGGAGGGACGTCCTACGAAAAACTGTTTTTT. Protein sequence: CASSNWGGTSYEKLFF. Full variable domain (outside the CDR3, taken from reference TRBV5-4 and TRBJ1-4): ETGVTQSPTHLIKTRGQQVTLRCSSQSGHNTVSWYQQALGQGPQFIFQYYREEENGRGNFPPRFSGLQFPNYSSELNVNALELDDSALYLCASSNWGGTSYEKLFFGSGTQLSVL.

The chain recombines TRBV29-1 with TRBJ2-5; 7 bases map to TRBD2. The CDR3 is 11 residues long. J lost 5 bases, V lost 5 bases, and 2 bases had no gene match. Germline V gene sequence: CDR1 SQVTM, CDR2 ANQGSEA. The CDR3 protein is CSVTSAETQYF. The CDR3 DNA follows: TGCAGCGTTACTAGCGCCGAGACCCAGTACTTC.

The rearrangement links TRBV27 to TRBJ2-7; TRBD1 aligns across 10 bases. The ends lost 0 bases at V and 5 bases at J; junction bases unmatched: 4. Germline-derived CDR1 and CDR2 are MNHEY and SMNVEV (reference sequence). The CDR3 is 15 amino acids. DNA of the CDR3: TGTGCCAGCAGTTTATCCGGACAGGGGGTGAACGAGCAGTACTTC. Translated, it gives CASSLSGQGVNEQYF.

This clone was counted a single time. CDR3 nucleotides: TGTGCCAGCAGCGAGACAGCTGACTGGAGACACGAGCAGTACTTC. Translating it yields CASSETADWRHEQYF. The J gene is TRBJ2-7, the V gene TRBV5-5; the D gene is possibly TRBD1 (5 bases). The germline V and J ends were trimmed by 4 bases and 5 bases, with 19 bases remaining between them. From germline, CDR1 is SGHKS and CDR2 YYEKEE (reference sequence). The CDR3 is 15 residues long.

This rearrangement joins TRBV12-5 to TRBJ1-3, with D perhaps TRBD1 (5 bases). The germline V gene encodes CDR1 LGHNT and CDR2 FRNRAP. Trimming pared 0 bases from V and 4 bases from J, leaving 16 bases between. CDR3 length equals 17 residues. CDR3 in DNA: TGTGCTAGTGGTTTGGTAGTAACAGGTTCGTCCGGAAACACCATATATTTT. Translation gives CASGLVVTGSSGNTIYF.

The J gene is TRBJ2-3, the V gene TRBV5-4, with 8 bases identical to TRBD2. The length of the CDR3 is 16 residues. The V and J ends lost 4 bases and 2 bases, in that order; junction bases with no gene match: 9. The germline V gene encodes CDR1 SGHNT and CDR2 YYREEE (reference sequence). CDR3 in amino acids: CASSLGGGVTTDTQYF. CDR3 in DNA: TGTGCCAGCAGCCTCGGGGGGGGAGTCACCACAGATACGCAGTATTTT.

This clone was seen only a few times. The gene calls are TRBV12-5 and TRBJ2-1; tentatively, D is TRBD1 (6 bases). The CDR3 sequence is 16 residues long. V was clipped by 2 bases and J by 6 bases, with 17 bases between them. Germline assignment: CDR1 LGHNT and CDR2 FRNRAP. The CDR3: CASGLPTGTPSNEQFF. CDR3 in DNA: TGTGCTAGTGGTTTGCCCACCGGGACACCAAGCAATGAGCAGTTCTTC.

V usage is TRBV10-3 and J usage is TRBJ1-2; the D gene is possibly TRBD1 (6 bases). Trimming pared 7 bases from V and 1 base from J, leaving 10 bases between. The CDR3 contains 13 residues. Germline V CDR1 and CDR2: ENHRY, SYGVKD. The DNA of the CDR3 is TGTGCCATCACGGGACAAGTTAACTATGGCTACACCTTC. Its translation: CAITGQVNYGYTF.

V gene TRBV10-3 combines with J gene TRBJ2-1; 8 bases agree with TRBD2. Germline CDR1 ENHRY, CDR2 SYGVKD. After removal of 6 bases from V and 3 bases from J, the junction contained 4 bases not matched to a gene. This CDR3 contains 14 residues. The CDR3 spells CAIRPGLDYNEQFF. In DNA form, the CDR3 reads TGTGCCATCAGACCGGGACTAGACTACAATGAGCAGTTCTTC.

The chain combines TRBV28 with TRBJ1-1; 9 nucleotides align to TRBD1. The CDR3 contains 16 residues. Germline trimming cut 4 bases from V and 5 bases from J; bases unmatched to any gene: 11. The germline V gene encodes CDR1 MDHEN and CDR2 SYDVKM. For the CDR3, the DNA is TGTGCCAGCAGTTCCCCGGGACAGGGTGTTGATACTGAAGCTTTCTTT. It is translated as CASSSPGQGVDTEAFF. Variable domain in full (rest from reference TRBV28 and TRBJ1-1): DVKVTQSSRYLVKRTGEKVFLECVQDMDHENMFWYRQDPGLGLRLIYFSYDVKMKEKGDIPEGYSVSREKKERFSLILESASTNQTSMYLCASSSPGQGVDTEAFFGQGTRLTVV.

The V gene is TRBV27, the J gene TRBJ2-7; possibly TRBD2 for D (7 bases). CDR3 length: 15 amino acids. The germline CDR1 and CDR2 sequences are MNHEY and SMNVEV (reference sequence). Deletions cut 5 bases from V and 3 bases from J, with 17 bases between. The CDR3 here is CASSRSGGADYEQYF. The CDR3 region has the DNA TGTGCCAGCAGTCGTTCGGGGGGCGCTGACTACGAGCAGTACTTC.